This T cell receptor (beta chain) was retrieved from a study of OX40 agonist ivuxolimab in advanced cancers. The wider study: Earlier treatment with anti-PD-1, anti-PD-L1 or anti-CTLA-4 was permitted, and less than 50% had received some.

The CDR3 is 13 amino acids. V was cut by 1 base and J by 0 bases, with 3 bases left in between. The V gene's germline CDR1 is SGHAT and CDR2 FQDESV (reference sequence). Study-wide results and caveats: At 0.1 to 3.0 mg/kg, clonal expansion of CD4+ and CD8+ blood T cells had occurred by week 6. CD8+ T cells were the subset that, on average, had more expanded clones than CD4+.

The assay was immunoSEQ multiplex PCR, and TCRdb's table has in-frame clones only and misses some. The table shows 77,000 or so clones, with 85% to 95% occurring only once. Blood samples were obtained at baseline, cycle 4 day 1, and cycle 7 day 1. A remark on this clone: Its antigen is unidentified.

The receptor was isolated from an adult with an advanced solid tumor such as melanoma, head and neck, liver or kidney cancer. The chain links TRBV11-1 to TRBJ1-1; D uncertain. Here the sequenced sample was CD4+ or CD8+ T cells sorted from blood, taken in a trial of the OX40 agonist ivuxolimab. CDR3 sequence reads: CASSLEVNTEAFF. Here the CDR3 DNA reads TGTGCCAGCAGCTTAGAGGTGAACACTGAAGCTTTCTTT.